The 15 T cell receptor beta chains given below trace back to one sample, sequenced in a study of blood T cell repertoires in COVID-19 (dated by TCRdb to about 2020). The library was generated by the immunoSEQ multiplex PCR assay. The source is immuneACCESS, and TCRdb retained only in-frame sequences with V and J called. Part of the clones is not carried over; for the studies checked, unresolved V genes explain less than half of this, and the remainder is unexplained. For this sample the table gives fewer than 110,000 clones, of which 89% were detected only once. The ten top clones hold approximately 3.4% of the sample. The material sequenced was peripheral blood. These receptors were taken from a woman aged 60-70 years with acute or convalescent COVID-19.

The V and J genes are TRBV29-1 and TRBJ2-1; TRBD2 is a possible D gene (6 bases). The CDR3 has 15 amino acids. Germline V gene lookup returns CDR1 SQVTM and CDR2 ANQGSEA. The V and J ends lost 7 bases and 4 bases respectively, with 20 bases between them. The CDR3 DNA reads TGCAGCGGGGAGGCCGGGGGAGGAATTTACAATGAGCAGTTCTTC. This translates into CSGEAGGGIYNEQFF.

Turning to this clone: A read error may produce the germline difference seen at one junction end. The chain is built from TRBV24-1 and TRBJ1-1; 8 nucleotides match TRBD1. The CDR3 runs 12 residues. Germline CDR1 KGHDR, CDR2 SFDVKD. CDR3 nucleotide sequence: TGTACCACCCAGGGGGCACAAGCTGAAGCTTTCTTT. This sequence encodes CTTQGAQAEAFF.

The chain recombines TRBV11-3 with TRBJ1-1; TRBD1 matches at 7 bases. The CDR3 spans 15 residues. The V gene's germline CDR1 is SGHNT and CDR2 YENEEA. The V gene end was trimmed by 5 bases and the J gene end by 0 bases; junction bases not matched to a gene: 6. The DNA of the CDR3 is TGTGCCAGCAGCGCAATGGGACAGTTGAACACTGAAGCTTTCTTT. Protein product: CASSAMGQLNTEAFF.

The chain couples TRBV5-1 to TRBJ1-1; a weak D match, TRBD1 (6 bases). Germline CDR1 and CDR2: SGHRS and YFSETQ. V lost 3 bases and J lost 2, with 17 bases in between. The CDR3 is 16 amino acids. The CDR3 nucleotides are TGCGCCAGCAGCTCGGCCCCGGGCAGGGGAAACACTGAAGCTTTCTTT. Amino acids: CASSSAPGRGNTEAFF.

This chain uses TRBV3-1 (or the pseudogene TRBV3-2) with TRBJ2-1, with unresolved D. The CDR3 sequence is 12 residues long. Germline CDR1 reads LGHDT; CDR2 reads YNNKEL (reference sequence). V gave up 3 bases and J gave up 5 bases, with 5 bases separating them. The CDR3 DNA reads TGTGCCAGCAGCCACGAGGACAATGAGCAGTTCTTC. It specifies CASSHEDNEQFF.

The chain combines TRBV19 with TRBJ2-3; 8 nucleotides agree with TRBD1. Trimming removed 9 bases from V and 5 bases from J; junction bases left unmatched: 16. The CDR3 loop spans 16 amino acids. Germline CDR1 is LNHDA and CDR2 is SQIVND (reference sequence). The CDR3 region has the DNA TGTGCCAGCGCCGCGTTGGAGACAGGGGCAAGAGATACGCAGTATTTT. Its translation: CASAALETGARDTQYF.

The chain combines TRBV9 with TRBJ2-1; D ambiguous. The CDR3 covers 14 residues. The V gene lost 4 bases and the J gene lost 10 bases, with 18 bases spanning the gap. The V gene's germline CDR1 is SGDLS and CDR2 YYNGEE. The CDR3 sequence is CASSPSPVAREQFF. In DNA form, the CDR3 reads TGTGCCAGCAGCCCTTCCCCGGTAGCTCGCGAGCAGTTCTTC.

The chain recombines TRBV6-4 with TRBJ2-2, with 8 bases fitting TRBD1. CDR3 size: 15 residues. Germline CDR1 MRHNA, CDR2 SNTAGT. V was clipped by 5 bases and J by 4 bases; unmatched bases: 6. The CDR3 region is CASSPQGAITGELFF. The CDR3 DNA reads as TGTGCCAGCAGTCCCCAGGGGGCAATCACCGGGGAGCTGTTTTTT.

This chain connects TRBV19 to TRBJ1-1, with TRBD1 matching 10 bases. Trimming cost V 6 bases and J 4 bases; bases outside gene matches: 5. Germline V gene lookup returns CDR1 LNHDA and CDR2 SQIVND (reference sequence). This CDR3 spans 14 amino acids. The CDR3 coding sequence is TGTGCCAGTAGGGCGGGACAGGGGAGCACTGAAGCTTTCTTT. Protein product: CASRAGQGSTEAFF.

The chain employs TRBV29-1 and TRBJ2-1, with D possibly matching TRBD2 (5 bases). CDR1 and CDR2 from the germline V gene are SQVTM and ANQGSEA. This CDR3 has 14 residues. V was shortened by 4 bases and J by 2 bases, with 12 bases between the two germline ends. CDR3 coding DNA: TGCAGCGTTGTAGAACAGCGGACCTACAATGAGCAGTTCTTC. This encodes CSVVEQRTYNEQFF.

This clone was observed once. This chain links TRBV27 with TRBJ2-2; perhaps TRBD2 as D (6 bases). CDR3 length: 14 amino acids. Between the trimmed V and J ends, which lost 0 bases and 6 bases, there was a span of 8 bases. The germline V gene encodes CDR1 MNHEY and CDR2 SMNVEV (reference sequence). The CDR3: CASSLSAGPGELFF. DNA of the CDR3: TGTGCCAGCAGTTTATCAGCGGGTCCCGGGGAGCTGTTTTTT.

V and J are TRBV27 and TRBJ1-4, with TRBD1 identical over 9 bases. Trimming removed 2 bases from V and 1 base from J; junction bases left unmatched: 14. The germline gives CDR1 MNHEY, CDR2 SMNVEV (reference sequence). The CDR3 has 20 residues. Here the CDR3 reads CASSLIVPTGGAGTNEKLFF. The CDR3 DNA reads TGTGCCAGCAGTTTAATTGTCCCAACAGGGGGCGCAGGAACTAATGAAAAACTGTTTTTT.

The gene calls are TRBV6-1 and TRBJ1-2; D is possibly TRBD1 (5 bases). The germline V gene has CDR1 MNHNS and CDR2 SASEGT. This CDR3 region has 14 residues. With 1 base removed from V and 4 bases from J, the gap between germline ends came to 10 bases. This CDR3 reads CASSEGAGFYGYTF. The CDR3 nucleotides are TGTGCCAGCAGTGAAGGAGCAGGGTTCTATGGCTACACCTTC.

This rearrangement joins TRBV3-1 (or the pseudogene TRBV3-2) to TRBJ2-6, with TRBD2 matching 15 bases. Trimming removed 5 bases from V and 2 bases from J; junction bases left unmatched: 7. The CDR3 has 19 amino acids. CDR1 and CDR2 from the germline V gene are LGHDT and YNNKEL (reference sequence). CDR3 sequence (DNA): TGTGCCAGCAGCGGACTAGCGGGAGGGCCCGGGGCTGGGGCCAACGTCCTGACTTTC. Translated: CASSGLAGGPGAGANVLTF.

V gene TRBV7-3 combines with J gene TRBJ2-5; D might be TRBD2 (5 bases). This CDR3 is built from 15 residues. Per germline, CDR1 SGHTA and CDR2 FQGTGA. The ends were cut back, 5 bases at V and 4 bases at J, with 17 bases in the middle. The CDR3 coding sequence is TGTGCCAGCAGCCCCCGGGAAACCGGGATAGAGACCCAGTACTTC. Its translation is CASSPRETGIETQYF.